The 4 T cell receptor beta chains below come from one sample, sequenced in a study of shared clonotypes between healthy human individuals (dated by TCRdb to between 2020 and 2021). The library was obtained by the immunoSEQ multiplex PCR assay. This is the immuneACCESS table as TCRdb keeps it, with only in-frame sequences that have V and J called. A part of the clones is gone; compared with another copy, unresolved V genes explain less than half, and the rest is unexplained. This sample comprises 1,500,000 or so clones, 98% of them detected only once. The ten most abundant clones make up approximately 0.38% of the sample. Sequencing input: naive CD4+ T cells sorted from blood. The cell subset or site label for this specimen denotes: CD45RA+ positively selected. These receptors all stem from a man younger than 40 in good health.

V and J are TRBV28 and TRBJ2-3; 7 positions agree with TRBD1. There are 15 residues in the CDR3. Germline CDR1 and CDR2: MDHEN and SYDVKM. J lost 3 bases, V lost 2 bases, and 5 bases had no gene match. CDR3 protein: CASSLAVTGTDTQYF. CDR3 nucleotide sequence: TGTGCCAGCAGTTTAGCTGTGACAGGGACAGATACGCAGTATTTT.

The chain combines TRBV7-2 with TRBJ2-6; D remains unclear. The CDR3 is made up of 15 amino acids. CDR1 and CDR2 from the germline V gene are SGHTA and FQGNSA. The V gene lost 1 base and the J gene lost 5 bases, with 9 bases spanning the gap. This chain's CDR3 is CASSLDPAWANVLTF. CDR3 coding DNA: TGTGCCAGCAGCTTAGATCCCGCCTGGGCCAACGTCCTGACTTTC.

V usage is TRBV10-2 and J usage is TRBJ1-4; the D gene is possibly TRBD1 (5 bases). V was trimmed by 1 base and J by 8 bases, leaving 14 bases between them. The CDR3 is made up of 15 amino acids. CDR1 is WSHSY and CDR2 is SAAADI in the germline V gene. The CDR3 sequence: CASSEFPTGGEKLFF. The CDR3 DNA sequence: TGCGCCAGCAGTGAGTTCCCCACAGGCGGCGAAAAACTGTTTTTT.

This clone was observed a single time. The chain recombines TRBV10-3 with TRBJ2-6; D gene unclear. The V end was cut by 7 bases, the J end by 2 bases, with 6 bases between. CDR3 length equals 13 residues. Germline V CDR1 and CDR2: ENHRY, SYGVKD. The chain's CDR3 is CAIMQTGANVLTF. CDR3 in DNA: TGTGCCATCATGCAGACTGGGGCCAACGTCCTGACTTTC.